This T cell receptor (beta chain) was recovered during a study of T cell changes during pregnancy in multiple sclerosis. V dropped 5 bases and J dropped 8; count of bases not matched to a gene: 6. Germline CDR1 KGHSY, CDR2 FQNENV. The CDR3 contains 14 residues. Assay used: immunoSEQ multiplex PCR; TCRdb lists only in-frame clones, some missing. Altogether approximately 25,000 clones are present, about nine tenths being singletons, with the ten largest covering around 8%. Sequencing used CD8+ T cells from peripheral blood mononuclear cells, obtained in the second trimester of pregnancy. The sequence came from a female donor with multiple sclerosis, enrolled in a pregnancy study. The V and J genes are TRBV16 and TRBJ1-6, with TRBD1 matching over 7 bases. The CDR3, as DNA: TGTGCCAGCAGCACGTACAGGGGACATTCACCCCTCCACTTT. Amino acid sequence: CASSTYRGHSPLHF.